The 3 T cell receptor beta chains reported below all come from one sample, sequenced in a study of blood T cell repertoires in COVID-19. Profiled with immunoSEQ multiplex PCR; TCRdb holds only in-frame clones, not every one. The table lists around 360,000 clones, approximately 89% of them singletons. The material sequenced was peripheral blood. These TCRs come from a woman in her twenties or thirties with COVID-19, enrolled during active disease.

CDR3 sequence (DNA): TGCGCCAGCAGGGGTGCGGGGTCCTACAATGAGCAGTTCTTC. Protein sequence: CASRGAGSYNEQFF. V is TRBV5-1 and J is TRBJ2-1, with a possible D match to TRBD2 (6 bases). Germline V gene data show CDR1 as SGHRS and CDR2 as YFSETQ. The V end was cut by 5 bases, the J end by 1 base, with 10 bases between. There are 14 residues in the CDR3. Looking up the rest from reference TRBV5-1 and TRBJ2-1 gives the full variable domain: KAGVTQTPRYLIKTRGQQVTLSCSPISGHRSVSWYQQTPGQGLQFLFEYFSETQRNKGNFPGRFSGRQFSNSRSEMNVSTLELGDSALYLCASRGAGSYNEQFFGPGTRLTVL.

The V and J genes are TRBV4-3 and TRBJ2-6; D is perhaps TRBD2 (6 bases). V was trimmed by 0 bases and J by 2 bases, leaving 14 bases between them. The CDR3 runs 18 residues. Germline assignment: CDR1 LGHNA and CDR2 YSLEER. The CDR3 spells CASSQDLVPGAGANVLTF. The CDR3 nucleotides read TGCGCCAGCAGCCAAGACCTTGTCCCGGGGGCTGGGGCCAACGTCCTGACTTTC.

V is TRBV15 and J is TRBJ2-7; perhaps TRBD2 as D (5 bases). The germline gives CDR1 LNHNV, CDR2 YYDKDF (reference sequence). The CDR3 covers 17 residues. V was cut by 2 bases and J by 1 base, with 18 bases left in between. CDR3 sequence reads: CATSRPYLGVGSYEQYF. The CDR3 coding sequence is TGTGCCACCAGCAGACCCTATCTCGGGGTAGGGTCCTACGAGCAGTACTTC.